Below, 10 T cell receptor beta chains from the same sample are listed, as sequenced in a study of blood T cells in healthy people across ages. Primers used in a second PCR of roughly 7 to 11 cycles were a sample-barcoded 5' primer and a J-beta primer mix. Each CDR3 protein is one row after TCRdb ran MiXCR on the 5' RACE reads. The sample lists hundreds of thousands of distinct CDR3 sequences, over 40% occurring once. Sequencing was performed on blood. The receptor set was obtained from an older man in good health.

The genes are TRBV5-1 and TRBJ2-3, with a weak D call TRBD2 (6 bases). The CDR3 has 16 residues. Germline lookup yields CDR1 SGHRS and CDR2 YFSETQ. The germline V and J ends were trimmed by 5 bases and 0 bases, with 16 bases remaining between them. The CDR3 sequence: CASSRGTADSTDTQYF. The CDR3 DNA reads TGCGCCAGCAGTCGGGGGACTGCTGATAGCACAGATACGCAGTATTTT.

This clonotype has just a few counts. This chain links TRBV6-2 or TRBV6-3 with TRBJ2-7; the D call may be TRBD1 or TRBD2 (6 bases each). CDR3 size: 15 residues. Germline V CDR1 and CDR2: MNHEY, SVGEGT. The ends were cut back, 2 bases at V and 5 bases at J, with 16 bases in the middle. In DNA form, the CDR3 reads TGTGCCAGCAGTTACCAACCCGGGGGCCGCAACGAGCAGTACTTC. This encodes CASSYQPGGRNEQYF.

A few counts support this clonotype. This rearrangement joins TRBV29-1 to TRBJ2-1; perhaps TRBD2 as D (6 bases). V was cut by 4 bases and J by 4 bases, with 11 bases left in between. From germline, CDR1 is SQVTM and CDR2 ANQGSEA. The CDR3 spans 13 residues. CDR3 DNA sequence: TGCAGCGTTGCTACTAGCCTGTACAATGAGCAGTTCTTC. Translation: CSVATSLYNEQFF.

The CDR3 is CASSLANGRSNQPQHF. The CDR3 region has the DNA TGTGCCAGCAGCCTTGCAAATGGCAGGAGCAATCAGCCCCAGCATTTT. The chain has TRBV3-1 and TRBJ1-5; the D is unclear. Germline V gene sequence: CDR1 LGHDT, CDR2 YNNKEL (reference sequence). The CDR3 has 16 residues. Trimming left V 4 bases short and J 1 base short, with 14 bases between.

The chain is built from TRBV7-9 and TRBJ1-4; D remains ambiguous. Germline V lookup: CDR1 SEHNR, CDR2 FQNEAQ (reference sequence). V dropped 1 base and J dropped 2 bases, with 11 bases sitting between them. There are 16 residues in the CDR3. CDR3 nucleotide sequence: TGTGCCAGCAGCTTAGTACAATTGTCTACTAATGAAAAACTGTTTTTT. It specifies CASSLVQLSTNEKLFF. The entire variable domain, with the rest obtained from reference TRBV7-9 and TRBJ1-4, is as follows: DTGVSQNPRHKITKRGQNVTFRCDPISEHNRLYWYRQTLGQGPEFLTYFQNEAQLEKSRLLSDRFSAERPKGSFSTLEIQRTEQGDSAMYLCASSLVQLSTNEKLFFGSGTQLSVL.

V usage is TRBV20-1 and J usage is TRBJ1-6; D might be TRBD1 (6 bases). Germline CDR1 is DFQATT and CDR2 is SNEGSKA (reference sequence). V lost 3 bases to trimming and J lost 6 bases, with 12 bases between them. The CDR3 has 14 residues. The CDR3 DNA reads TGCAGTGCTAGTCCCGGGACACCTAATTCACCCCTCCACTTT. Its translation is CSASPGTPNSPLHF.

V is TRBV27 and J is TRBJ2-3; the D gene could be TRBD1 or TRBD2 (6 bases each). CDR1 is MNHEY and CDR2 is SMNVEV in the germline V gene (reference sequence). V dropped 7 bases and J dropped 8 bases, with 22 bases sitting between them. CDR3 length equals 15 residues. The CDR3 region is CASKEGGAPWSTQYF. The CDR3 region has the DNA TGTGCCAGCAAGGAGGGGGGCGCCCCTTGGAGTACGCAGTATTTT.

On this clonotype itself: At one end the junction does not follow the germline gene, possibly because of a read error. The chain links TRBV6-5 to TRBJ2-1, with TRBD2 matching over 7 bases. This CDR3 comprises 15 residues. Germline-derived CDR1 and CDR2 are MNHEY and SVGAGI. The CDR3 DNA follows: TGTGCCAGCAGTCGATGGGGCGGGAGCTACAAGGAGCAGTTCTTC. Translation gives CASSRWGGSYKEQFF.

The rearrangement uses TRBV20-1 and TRBJ2-5; the D gene is possibly TRBD1 (6 bases). CDR3 length equals 15 residues. Trimming shortened V by 0 bases and J by 3 bases, and 14 bases separated the two germline ends. CDR1 DFQATT and CDR2 SNEGSKA come from the germline V gene (reference sequence). The CDR3 sequence is CSARDIGTGKETQYF. The CDR3 coding sequence is TGCAGTGCTAGAGATATAGGAACAGGGAAAGAGACCCAGTACTTC.

The rearrangement uses TRBV6-5 and TRBJ2-5; TRBD2 might be the D (5 bases). This CDR3 is built from 14 residues. The germline V and J ends were trimmed by 5 bases and 11 bases, with 21 bases remaining between them. CDR1 is MNHEY and CDR2 is SVGAGI in the germline V gene. CDR3 sequence reads: CASSPNGIPSEQYF. For the CDR3, the DNA is TGTGCCAGCAGTCCGAACGGGATCCCTAGTGAGCAGTACTTC.